What follows are 13 T cell receptor beta chains derived from one specimen sequenced in a study of identical twins. TCRdb independently ran MiXCR on the 5' RACE reads; one entry per CDR3 protein. The data contain more than 200,000 distinct CDR3 sequences, roughly an eighth of them singletons. What was sequenced was memory (CD45RO+) T cells sorted from blood. The origin of the receptors is a woman aged 18-29 years in good health.

In this sample, this clonotype turned up many times. Here the CDR3 reads CASKPPGARNGYTF. In DNA, the CDR3 is TGCGCCAGCAAACCTCCGGGGGCGCGGAATGGCTACACCTTC. The chain couples TRBV5-1 to TRBJ1-2; TRBD1 might be the D (6 bases). CDR1 is SGHRS, CDR2 YFSETQ, per germline. The CDR3 is made up of 14 amino acids. V lost 6 bases to trimming and J lost 6 bases, with 18 bases between them.

This chain joins TRBV2 and TRBJ2-7; 9 bases align to TRBD2. From germline, CDR1 is SNHLY and CDR2 FYNNEI. There are 16 residues in the CDR3. The V and J ends lost 5 bases and 4 bases, in that order; junction bases with no gene match: 12. CDR3 DNA: TGTGCCAGCAGTCGAGGGGGAGCGGGGGGACCATACGAGCAGTACTTC. This translates into CASSRGGAGGPYEQYF.

The chain uses TRBV11-3 and TRBJ2-2; D uncertain. V lost 0 bases and J lost 3, with 11 bases in between. The germline CDR1 and CDR2 sequences are SGHNT and YENEEA. The CDR3 totals 16 residues. CDR3 nucleotides: TGTGCCAGCAGCTTAGATGCCCAGGCTCACACCGGGGAGCTGTTTTTT. Protein: CASSLDAQAHTGELFF.

This clonotype was found a few times. V and J are TRBV7-2 and TRBJ2-7; 8 bases line up with TRBD1. The CDR3 has 14 amino acids. Germline CDR1 SGHTA, CDR2 FQGNSA. After removal of 6 bases from V and 1 base from J, the junction contained 5 bases not matched to a gene. The CDR3, as DNA: TGTGCCAGCAGAGGACAGGGCTTTTCCTACGAGCAGTACTTC. It encodes CASRGQGFSYEQYF.

In its sample, this clonotype was seen many times. The chain employs TRBV10-3 and TRBJ2-1; D is perhaps TRBD1 (6 bases). This CDR3 has 13 residues. CDR1 is ENHRY, CDR2 SYGVKD, per germline. V gave up 8 bases and J gave up 5 bases, with 13 bases separating them. The CDR3 DNA reads as TGTGCCATCCGGGCAGGGGATAACAATGAGCAGTTCTTC. Residues: CAIRAGDNNEQFF.

This clonotype was picked up a small number of times. The chain couples TRBV7-3 to TRBJ2-2; 8 bases align to TRBD2. Losses at the gene ends were 5 bases for V and 4 bases for J; bases not matched to a gene: 3. CDR3 length equals 14 residues. The germline gives CDR1 SGHTA, CDR2 FQGTGA. The chain's CDR3 is CASSETSVTGELFF. CDR3 in DNA: TGTGCCAGCAGCGAGACTAGCGTCACCGGGGAGCTGTTTTTT.

This clonotype turned up a few times. The genes are TRBV3-1 and TRBJ2-1; 8 bases match TRBD2. The length of the CDR3 is 14 residues. Germline V gene sequence: CDR1 LGHDT, CDR2 YNNKEL (reference sequence). V lost 8 bases and J lost 1; bases outside the gene matches: 4. In nucleotides, the CDR3 is TGTGCCAGCGGGCGGGGGGCTTCCTACAATGAGCAGTTCTTC. Encoded protein: CASGRGASYNEQFF.

In its sample, this clonotype was seen many times. The rearrangement links TRBV6-4 to TRBJ2-1; 12 bases are a match to TRBD2. CDR3 length equals 15 residues. J lost 6 bases, V lost 0 bases, and 0 bases had no gene match. Germline V CDR1 and CDR2: MRHNA, SNTAGT. CDR3 loop: CASSDSTSGSNEQFF. The CDR3 DNA reads TGTGCCAGCAGTGACTCGACTAGCGGGAGCAATGAGCAGTTCTTC.

This clonotype was found a few times. The chain is built from TRBV7-9 and TRBJ2-7; D unresolved. Germline loops: CDR1 SEHNR, CDR2 FQNEAQ (reference sequence). The CDR3 runs to 13 residues. V was clipped by 5 bases and J by 1 base, with 9 bases between them. CDR3 amino acids: CASSPDGSYEQYF. CDR3 in DNA: TGTGCCAGCAGCCCGGACGGTTCCTACGAGCAGTACTTC.

The table lists this clonotype with a few counts. The V and J genes are TRBV7-9 and TRBJ2-7; no clear D gene. V was cut by 0 bases and J by 4 bases, with 4 bases left in between. Germline V gene data show CDR1 as SEHNR and CDR2 as FQNEAQ (reference sequence). The CDR3 length is 12 residues. The chain's CDR3 is CASSLAIYEQYF. The CDR3 DNA reads TGTGCCAGCAGCTTAGCGATTTACGAGCAGTACTTC.

This clonotype has more than one count but fewer than ten. The genes are TRBV20-1 and TRBJ2-3, with D perhaps assigned TRBD1 or TRBD2 (7 bases each). CDR3 length equals 14 residues. V lost 2 bases and J 6 bases, leaving 15 bases between the germline ends. CDR1 DFQATT and CDR2 SNEGSKA come from the germline V gene (reference sequence). The CDR3 spells CSARNWQGGDTQYF. CDR3 DNA: TGCAGTGCTAGAAACTGGCAGGGGGGGGATACGCAGTATTTT.

This clonotype was counted many times. The chain couples TRBV9 to TRBJ1-4; 7 nucleotides agree with TRBD1. CDR3 length equals 16 residues. In germline, CDR1 is SGDLS, CDR2 YYNGEE. V was clipped by 3 bases and J by 7 bases; unmatched bases: 12. The CDR3 DNA is TGTGCCAGCAGCGCTGCGGAGGGGGCATACGGTGAAAAACTGTTTTTT. It encodes CASSAAEGAYGEKLFF.

This clonotype came up a few times. The V call is TRBV12-5, the J call TRBJ2-1; unclear D gene. The CDR3 contains 16 residues. CDR1 LGHNT and CDR2 FRNRAP come from the germline V gene. The V gene lost 7 bases and the J gene lost 0 bases, with 16 bases spanning the gap. Here the CDR3 reads CASAVPQSSSYNEQFF. Written as DNA, the CDR3 is TGTGCTAGTGCCGTGCCTCAATCCAGCTCCTACAATGAGCAGTTCTTC.